This is a list of T cell receptor beta chains from one sample in a study of blood T cell repertoires in COVID-19. Some clones are missing from TCRdb's copy, which holds only in-frame ones; the method was immunoSEQ multiplex PCR. The repertoire holds over 150,000 clones, with about 88% as singletons. Specimen: PBMCs or T cells enriched from blood (not recorded which). These receptors all come from a young woman who had recovered from COVID-19. Both conserved end residues are part of each CDR3. The D gene is left open where the match is weak. Where a row states a size, it is once, few, many or the class of an expanded clone; other rows omit it.

j_call clone_size d_call v_call cdr3_nt cdr3_aa
TRBJ1-6 . TRBD1 TRBV27 TGTGCCAGCAGTTTATTGCGTGCAGGGGGAGGTTCACCCCTCCACTTT CASSLLRAGGGSPLHF
TRBJ2-3 . . TRBV5-4 TGTGCCAGCAGCTTCCCACGGGAGAGCACAGATACGCAGTATTTT CASSFPRESTDTQYF
TRBJ1-3 once . TRBV19 TGTGCCAGTAGTATGATAGGGGCTGGAAACACCATATATTTT CASSMIGAGNTIYF
TRBJ1-3 once . TRBV4-2 TGTGCCAGCAGCCAAGATGGGACATTTTTGAACACCATATATTTT CASSQDGTFLNTIYF
TRBJ2-7 . . TRBV2 TGTGCCAGCAGTGTCTTTCAGGATGCTTACGAGCAGTACTTC CASSVFQDAYEQYF
TRBJ1-2 . TRBD1 TRBV5-1 TGCGCCAGCAGCATCCCGAGGACAGGGGGTTCCCCAGAGGATGGCTACACCTTC CASSIPRTGGSPEDGYTF
TRBJ1-4 . . TRBV6-5 TGTGCCAGCAGTTACGGGGGCGCAACTAATGAAAAACTGTTTTTT CASSYGGATNEKLFF
TRBJ1-5 . . TRBV12-3/TRBV12-4 TGTGCCAGCAGTTTGACAGAAAATCAGCCCCAGCATTTT CASSLTENQPQHF
TRBJ2-1 . TRBD2 TRBV7-9 TGTGCCAGCAGCTTAACACTAGCGGGAAATGAGCAGTTCTTC CASSLTLAGNEQFF
TRBJ1-4 . . TRBV18 TGTGCCAGCTCACGAGGTGCAGCGGGTAATGAAAAACTGTTTTTT CASSRGAAGNEKLFF
TRBJ1-2 . . TRBV5-6 TGTGCCAGCAGCTTGTCCGGCTATGGCTACACCTTC CASSLSGYGYTF
TRBJ1-6 . . TRBV5-1 TGCGCCAGCAGCTTGGGGACTACCCCTAATTCACCCCTCCACTTT CASSLGTTPNSPLHF
TRBJ2-3 once TRBD1 TRBV7-3 TGTGCCAGCAGCTTAACCGTCCAGACAGGGGAAACAGATACGCAGTATTTT CASSLTVQTGETDTQYF